This TCR beta chain was sequenced for a study of T-cell memory formation after mild COVID-19 (dated by TCRdb to 2020 to 2022). As for the study more broadly: TCR sequence clusters from the two donors were largely donor specific. T-cell clones expanding and contracting after mild COVID-19 in a couple of donors were tracked by longitudinal TCRalpha and TCRbeta repertoire sequencing. Two young, previously healthy adult volunteers, one female and one male, were included in the cohort. Overall study outcomes, separate from this receptor: Only a couple of mild cases were covered by the study, and larger cohorts that include severe cases with pre-infection samples were considered necessary. Balanced CD4/CD8 phenotypes were observed for clones contracting from day 15 to 85, whereas a bias towards CD4+ was observed for a second wave of clones expanding from day 15 to 37. The detection of some responding clones in pre-infection memory suggests that pre-existing cross-reactive memory T cells joined the SARS-CoV-2 response. Contracting CD4+ clones turned up mainly in the CM and EM memory subsets, whereas EMRA was where CD8+ clones were enriched. SARS-CoV-2 specificity of the second-wave clones peaking on day 37 was not confirmed.

The listed sequencing device is Illumina NovaSeq 6000. Using 5'RACE with constant-segment primers, TCRalpha and TCRbeta cDNA libraries were constructed, with sample barcodes and unique molecular identifiers added in the process. Trizol reagent was used to extract RNA from every sample. Library amplification was performed in two PCR steps, and a second sample barcode and Illumina TruSeq adapters were introduced in the second step. Sequencing of libraries was performed on an Illumina NovaSeq with 2 x 150 bp paired-end reads. The source study handled its data this way. Demultiplexing of reads and collapsing into UMI-guided consensus sequences were performed with migec v1.2.7. Using mixcr v2.1.11, UMI consensuses were aligned to TRA and TRB V and J templates and then assembled into clonotypes. Clonotypes were classified as expanded or contracted when called significant by both edgeR and NoisET, with noise models trained on biological replicates. For edgeR calls, the cutoffs were a false discovery rate-adjusted p below 0.01 and a log2 fold-change threshold of 1. As an exploratory analysis of dynamics, PCA with hierarchical clustering was applied to max-normalized trajectories of the 1000 most abundant clonotypes. Each responding clone was given a CD4 or CD8 phenotype based on the CD4+ and CD8+ repertoires, which had been sequenced separately. TCRdb trimmed public reads at Q25 via fastp, called clones via MiXCR and kept in-frame beta chains. Identical CDR3 protein sequences are pooled into one entry, listed with their most common genes and DNA. These V and J calls originate from TCRdb's pipeline instead of the authors' own analysis. This sample lists about half a million distinct CDR3 sequences; 15% to 20% were detected once. The ten largest make up roughly an eighth of the sample.

V and J are truncated by 6 bases and 3 bases respectively, leaving an intervening sequence of 15 bases. In the germline V gene (reference sequence), CDR1 corresponds to SEHNR and CDR2 to FQNEAQ. Spanning cysteine to phenylalanine, the CDR3 consists of 15 amino acids. Just CDR3 DNA is preserved here, 45 bases in frame from base 1. PBMCs were isolated by Ficoll-Paque density gradient centrifugation. This clonotype was seen a handful of times. Its antigen specificity is not known. No much larger clone is present one base from it, and per-base qualities are unavailable. The sequencing input was PBMCs or a T cell subset sorted from them (not recorded which). The receptor was derived from an adult woman who had mild COVID-19 (a few samples of this study predate the infection). The sample titles of this study are shuffled in the database, so cell type and time point are left out; the donor was told from shared clones. In this chain, TRBV7-9 is recombined with TRBJ2-1; the D gene is possibly TRBD2, with 6 bases matching. CDR3 sequence: CASRPRVAVYNEQFF. The nucleotide sequence is TGTGCCAGCAGGCCGCGGGTAGCGGTCTACAATGAGCAGTTCTTC.